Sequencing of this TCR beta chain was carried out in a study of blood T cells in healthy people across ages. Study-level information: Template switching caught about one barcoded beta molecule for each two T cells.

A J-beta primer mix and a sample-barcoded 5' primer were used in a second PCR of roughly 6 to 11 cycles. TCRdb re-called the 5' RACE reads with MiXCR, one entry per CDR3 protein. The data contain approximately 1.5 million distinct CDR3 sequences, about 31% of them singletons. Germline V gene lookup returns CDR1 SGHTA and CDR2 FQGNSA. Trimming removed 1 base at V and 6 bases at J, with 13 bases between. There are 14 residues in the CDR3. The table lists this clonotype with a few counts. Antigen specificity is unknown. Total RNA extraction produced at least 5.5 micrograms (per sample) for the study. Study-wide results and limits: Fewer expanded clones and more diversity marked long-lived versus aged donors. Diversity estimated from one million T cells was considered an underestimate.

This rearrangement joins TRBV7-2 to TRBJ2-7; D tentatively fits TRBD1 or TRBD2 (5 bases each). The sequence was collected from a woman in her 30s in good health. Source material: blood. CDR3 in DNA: TGTGCCAGCAGCTTAGGTCTGGGGGTTGGCGAGCAGTACTTC. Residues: CASSLGLGVGEQYF.